A single T cell receptor (beta chain) is shown here with its context. Its antigen remains unidentified. Qualities for individual bases were not recorded, and no much larger clone is one base off. The data were taken from a study of shared clonotypes between healthy human individuals (dated by TCRdb to the early 2020s). Study-level background: A couple of women and three men aged 18 to 49 years were included in the cohort. Between about 0.85 and 10 billion PBMCs per donor were obtained by leukapheresis. To estimate repertoire size and how much clonotype sharing occurs between individuals, the study deeply sequenced the blood TCR repertoires of several healthy adults. Different laboratories and diverse techniques were used to prepare libraries and sequence TCR repertoires, to increase sequencing depth and limit assay-specific biases.

Deletion took 4 bases off V and 5 bases off J, with a span of 14 bases between the germline ends. From the cysteine up to the phenylalanine, the CDR3 has a length of 14 residues. Only the CDR3 part of the read is kept: 42 bases, read in frame from the first base. CDR1 and CDR2 are read off the germline V gene as MDHEN and SYDVKM. The donors were healthy, HIV-negative adults with no recently reported acute infections or vaccinations. All donors were Caucasian adults living in Nashville, Tennessee, USA. For unsorted samples, some 100 million PBMCs were counted, and genomic DNA was extracted using the QIAamp DNA Blood Mini kit. Blood was collected by leukapheresis, and PBMCs were isolated by Ficoll-Histopaque density gradient centrifugation and then cryopreserved in liquid nitrogen vapor phase. The full study reports these points: Because the study included a small number of donors, the genetic and exposure-history diversity represented was limited. Only blood was sampled, and tissue TCR repertoires likely differ from those in blood. Based on pairwise subsampling, the degree of clonotype sharing among donors was expected to be affected by sequencing depth.

TCR CDR3 regions were amplified from genomic DNA by multiplex PCR using the deep immunoSEQ assay. For each cell subset, the extracted genomic DNA was distributed evenly across all wells of several immunoSEQ 96-well plates, and each plate served as one replicate. For unsorted PBMC, each replicate PCR was loaded with approximately 330 ng genomic DNA, equivalent to tens of thousands of T cell genomes. Genomic DNA from unsorted PBMC was sequenced over ten immunoSEQ deep assay plates. Purified libraries were measured with a Qubit 3.0 fluorometer, size-checked on a Bioanalyzer 2100, and measured again with the KAPA Library Quantification kit. Every immunoSEQ 96-well plate was sequenced on a separate single-read 150-cycle Illumina NextSeq 550 flow cell. The authors' analysis ran thus. Because the immunoSEQ output held only junctional sequences and lacked quality scores, the filtering could not match the filtering applied to full-length reads. To assign V/J genes and CDR3, sequences were annotated against IMGT germline references using PyIR, a Python wrapper for IgBLAST v1.9. Reads were filtered out if the reads had weak V/J assignments (E-value above 1e-6), no CDR3, stop codons, out-of-frame junctions, or ambiguous translated residues. V3J clonotypes were defined as sequences sharing an identical inferred V gene, J gene, and CDR3 amino acid sequence. Percentage overlap between repertoires was calculated by dividing the number of shared unique clonotypes by the size of the smaller repertoire. Richness of each repertoire was evaluated using RTK rarefaction, the Chao1 estimator, and Recon v2.1 estimates of unobserved clonotypes. TCRdb limited this immuneACCESS table to in-frame rearrangements with V and J called. A share of clones is missing; checked studies link under half to unresolved V genes, and the rest is unexplained. The DNA was the basis for D and trimming; V, J and clone size are from that table. The sample records about 460,000 clones, 60% to 80% of which are singletons. Jointly, the top ten make up 9.5% to 15% of the sample.

The receptor was derived from a woman between 40 and 50 years old in good health. Some clones in this sample may be carry-over from other donors' samples. The chain joins TRBV28 to TRBJ1-1; D gene: possibly TRBD1, on 6 matching bases. Sequencing was carried out using PBMCs. The DNA reads as follows: TGTGCCAGCAGTTCCCCAGGGGCGGGGACTGAAGCTTTCTTT. It translates to CASSSPGAGTEAFF.